The 22 T cell receptor beta chains reported below all come from one sample, sequenced in a study of shared clonotypes between healthy human individuals. TCRdb keeps only in-frame clones here, not all; method: immunoSEQ multiplex PCR. Of under 600,000 clones in the sample, around three quarters were seen once. Material: PBMCs. The receptors stem from a woman between 40 and 50 years old in good health. Some clones in this sample may be carry-over from other donors' samples.

The chain is built from TRBV5-5 and TRBJ2-2; TRBD2 matches at 8 bases. The CDR3 sequence is 15 residues long. CDR1 is SGHKS and CDR2 is YYEKEE in the germline V gene (reference sequence). The V segment lost 0 bases and the J segment 5 bases; nucleotides outside the gene matches: 3. This CDR3 reads CASSLDGTRTGELFF. The CDR3 nucleotides are TGTGCCAGCAGCTTGGATGGGACTAGGACCGGGGAGCTGTTTTTT.

In DNA form, the CDR3 reads TGTGCCAGTAGTGTTGGGACGTATCCGCCAGAGACCCAGTACTTC. Encoded protein: CASSVGTYPPETQYF. J is TRBJ2-5 and V is TRBV19, with D perhaps given as TRBD1 or TRBD2 (5 bases each). The CDR3 spans 15 residues. Germline V gives CDR1 LNHDA, CDR2 SQIVND (reference sequence). The V end was cut by 5 bases, the J end by 4 bases, with 17 bases between.

A remark on this clone: This sequence is one base from a far larger clone and is likely a read error. The sample holds other DNA sequences that translate to the same CDR3. CDR3 DNA: TGTGCCAGCAGCTCAGGGGCAGGGACCTCTGGAAACACCATATACTTT. Amino acid sequence: CASSSGAGTSGNTIYF. The rearrangement joins TRBV7-9 to TRBJ1-3; TRBD1 is a possible D gene (6 bases). CDR1 is SEHNR and CDR2 is FQNEAQ in the germline V gene (reference sequence). The CDR3 contains 16 residues.

This clone was recorded a few times. The genes are TRBV10-3 and TRBJ2-1, with D hard to call. The V end lost 1 base, the J end lost 15 bases, and 10 bases lay between the germline ends. The CDR3 contains 11 residues. CDR1 is ENHRY, CDR2 SYGVKD, per germline. This CDR3 is CAISEYIERFF. For the CDR3, the DNA is TGTGCCATCAGTGAGTACATAGAACGGTTCTTC.

J is TRBJ2-3 and V is TRBV10-3; 10 bases fit TRBD1. The V segment lost 0 bases and the J segment 5 bases; nucleotides outside the gene matches: 2. CDR1 and CDR2 from the germline V gene are ENHRY and SYGVKD. The CDR3 loop spans 15 amino acids. CDR3 bases: TGTGCCATCAGTGAGTCGAGGGACAGGGGAGATACGCAGTATTTT. The encoded protein is CAISESRDRGDTQYF.

As regards this clone: One junction end does not reproduce the germline sequence, and a read error may be involved. The identical CDR3 is also encoded by other nucleotide sequences in the sample. This chain links TRBV29-1 with TRBJ1-1; D remains unclear. Germline CDR1 reads SQVTM; CDR2 reads ANQGSEA. The CDR3 runs 14 residues. The CDR3 loop is CSVVLTRGGIEAFF. The CDR3 DNA reads as TGTAGCGTTGTCCTAACCCGGGGTGGGATCGAAGCTTTCTTT. The complete variable domain, with remaining parts taken from reference TRBV29-1 and TRBJ1-1, reads SAVISQKPSRDICQRGTSLTIQCQVDSQVTMMFWYRQQPGQSLTLIATANQGSEATYESGFVIDKFPISRPNLTFSTLTVSNMSPEDSSIYLCSVVLTRGGIEAFFGQGTRLTVV.

V usage is TRBV5-1 and J usage is TRBJ1-1; D is perhaps TRBD1 (6 bases). CDR3 length equals 14 residues. The ends were cut back, 0 bases at V and 6 bases at J, with 12 bases in the middle. Germline V lookup: CDR1 SGHRS, CDR2 YFSETQ. The CDR3 DNA reads TGCGCCAGCAGCTTGGACAGGGATTTCGCTGAAGCTTTCTTT. Translation: CASSLDRDFAEAFF.

CDR3 amino acids: CASSQLADEEQFF. The CDR3 DNA is TGCGCCAGCAGCCAACTAGCGGACGAGGAGCAGTTCTTC. The V gene is TRBV4-3, the J gene TRBJ2-1; 7 bases match TRBD2. There are 13 residues in the CDR3. Germline CDR1 is LGHNA and CDR2 is YSLEER. V was pared by 2 bases and J by 10 bases, with 5 bases of the junction left unmatched.

This clone came up once. This sequence joins TRBV5-1 and TRBJ2-1; D not certain. The CDR3 totals 16 residues. Trimming took 0 bases from V and 0 from J, leaving 10 bases between them. CDR1 and CDR2 (germline): SGHRS, YFSETQ. The CDR3 coding sequence is TGCGCCAGCAGCTTGGTTCCAGTTCGCTCCTACAATGAGCAGTTCTTC. This codes for CASSLVPVRSYNEQFF.

The genes are TRBV6-1 and TRBJ1-1; D may be TRBD1 (5 bases). CDR1 is MNHNS and CDR2 is SASEGT in the germline V gene. The V gene lost 4 bases and the J gene lost 1 base, with 10 bases spanning the gap. CDR3 length: 14 residues. The CDR3 sequence is CASSADTRNTEAFF. The CDR3 DNA reads as TGTGCCAGCAGTGCGGACACTCGGAACACTGAAGCTTTCTTT.

V usage is TRBV6-6 and J usage is TRBJ2-7; 7 bases fit TRBD1. V lost 2 bases and J lost 4; bases outside the gene matches: 8. Germline V gene sequence: CDR1 MNHNY, CDR2 SVGAGI (reference sequence). The CDR3 covers 15 residues. CDR3 nucleotides: TGTGCCAGCAGTTACCTTCACAGGGGACCTTACGAGCAGTACTTC. Translating gives CASSYLHRGPYEQYF.

The gene calls are TRBV9 and TRBJ1-5; D unclear. V dropped 5 bases and J dropped 0 bases, with 9 bases sitting between them. CDR1 and CDR2 from the germline V gene are SGDLS and YYNGEE. The CDR3 spans 14 residues. The CDR3 spells CASSPGNSNQPQHF. The CDR3, as DNA: TGTGCCAGCAGTCCGGGGAATAGCAATCAGCCCCAGCATTTT.

V gene TRBV2 combines with J gene TRBJ1-4; D possibly corresponds to TRBD1 (5 bases). Trimming removed 6 bases from V and 5 bases from J, with 16 bases in between. Germline CDR1 is SNHLY and CDR2 is FYNNEI. CDR3 size: 15 residues. This CDR3 is CASRASGGGNEKLFF. Written as DNA, the CDR3 is TGTGCCAGCAGAGCCTCGGGGGGTGGCAATGAAAAACTGTTTTTT.

Only one count was recorded for this clone. This sequence joins TRBV5-4 and TRBJ1-4; D gene uncertain. Looked up from germline, CDR1 is SGHNT and CDR2 is YYREEE (reference sequence). CDR3 length: 13 residues. V was pared by 0 bases and J by 14 bases, with 14 bases between. The CDR3 here is CASSLAGNADLFF. As DNA, the CDR3 is TGTGCCAGCAGCTTGGCAGGTAACGCAGACCTGTTTTTT.

The rearrangement uses TRBV10-3 and TRBJ2-2, with 15 bases matching TRBD2. V shed 8 bases, J shed 2 bases, and the junction held 3 bases outside the gene matches. Germline V gives CDR1 ENHRY, CDR2 SYGVKD. This CDR3 is built from 16 residues. CDR3 region: CAIGTSGRLNTGELFF. The CDR3 DNA follows: TGTGCCATCGGGACTAGCGGGAGGCTTAACACCGGGGAGCTGTTTTTT.

The chain couples TRBV7-9 to TRBJ2-1; 11 nucleotides line up with TRBD2. The V gene end was trimmed by 5 bases and the J gene end by 9 bases; junction bases not matched to a gene: 6. Germline V CDR1 and CDR2: SEHNR, FQNEAQ (reference sequence). The CDR3 extends over 14 amino acids. CDR3 in DNA: TGTGCCAGCAGCCTAAGTACTAGCGGGAGTGAGCAGTTCTTC. Encoded protein: CASSLSTSGSEQFF. The entire variable domain, with the rest obtained from reference TRBV7-9 and TRBJ2-1, is as follows: DTGVSQNPRHKITKRGQNVTFRCDPISEHNRLYWYRQTLGQGPEFLTYFQNEAQLEKSRLLSDRFSAERPKGSFSTLEIQRTEQGDSAMYLCASSLSTSGSEQFFGPGTRLTVL.

The chain links TRBV15 to TRBJ2-7; TRBD1 is a possible D gene (5 bases). Trimming took 2 bases from V and 4 from J, leaving 9 bases between them. CDR1 is LNHNV, CDR2 YYDKDF, per germline (reference sequence). This CDR3 is 13 amino acids long. CDR3 DNA: TGTGCCACCAGCAGAAACCAGGGTTACGAGCAGTACTTC. This codes for CATSRNQGYEQYF. Filled out from reference TRBV15 and TRBJ2-7, the complete variable domain reads DAMVIQNPRYQVTQFGKPVTLSCSQTLNHNVMYWYQQKSSQAPKLLFHYYDKDFNNEADTPDNFQSRRPNTSFCFLDIRSPGLGDTAMYLCATSRNQGYEQYFGPGTRLTVT.

The table lists this clone with a few counts. The rearrangement links TRBV4-1 to TRBJ1-5, with D unresolved. Per the germline V gene, CDR1 is MGHRA and CDR2 is YSYEKL. The ends were cut back, 3 bases at V and 6 bases at J, with 9 bases in the middle. This CDR3 region has 13 residues. The CDR3 region has the DNA TGCGCCAGCAGCCAGGCCGGTAGTCAGCCCCAGCATTTT. It codes for CASSQAGSQPQHF.

The CDR3 DNA sequence: TGTGCCAGCAGCCCTGAGGTCGGGAGGGCGACGCAGTATTTT. Translated, it gives CASSPEVGRATQYF. The chain carries TRBV2 and TRBJ2-3; 8 bases align to TRBD2. There are 14 residues in the CDR3. CDR1 is SNHLY, CDR2 FYNNEI, per germline. The V segment lost 6 bases and the J segment 9 bases; nucleotides outside the gene matches: 11.

The rearrangement links TRBV6-5 to TRBJ2-1, with 12 bases aligning to TRBD2. J was trimmed by 11 bases and V by 2 bases; bases with no gene match: 1. Looked up from germline, CDR1 is MNHEY and CDR2 is SVGAGI. The CDR3 contains 13 residues. CDR3 region: CASSYLAGGQQFF. The CDR3 bases are TGTGCCAGCAGTTACCTAGCGGGAGGGCAGCAGTTCTTC.

V and J are TRBV27 and TRBJ2-1, with 8 bases that match TRBD2. The J segment lost 4 bases and the V segment lost 8 bases, leaving 7 bases of the junction unmatched. The CDR3 has 14 residues. CDR1 and CDR2 (germline): MNHEY, SMNVEV (reference sequence). The CDR3 nucleotides are TGTGCCAGCGGAATAGCGGGGAGGTACAATGAGCAGTTCTTC. Translation: CASGIAGRYNEQFF.

In its sample, this clone was seen a few times. V gene TRBV7-3 combines with J gene TRBJ2-1, with a weak D call TRBD2 (6 bases). V was pared by 1 base and J by 8 bases, with 15 bases between. The CDR3 spans 15 residues. CDR1 SGHTA and CDR2 FQGTGA come from the germline V gene. This CDR3 is CASSLNLATIDEQFF. DNA of the CDR3: TGTGCCAGCAGCTTAAATCTAGCGACCATCGATGAGCAGTTCTTC.